This T cell receptor beta chain was sequenced in a study of PD-1 blockade in classical Hodgkin lymphoma. In regard to this clone: Antigen: not known.

Data came from immunoSEQ multiplex PCR; TCRdb stores just in-frame clones and leaves some out. Here the sample spans about 44,000 clones, 60% to 70% being singletons. As to time point: cycle 4 day 1 (C4D1), after around six weeks of nivolumab. All patients relapsed after autologous stem cell transplantation, and brentuximab vedotin exposure varied. Best overall response was complete response, partial response or progressive disease in these relapsed/refractory classical Hodgkin lymphoma patients. Study outcomes and limitations: Significant TCR diversity gains by C4D1 occurred in CD4+ but not CD8+ cells.

The material was peripheral blood mononuclear cells (PBMCs), obtained before the fourth cycle of nivolumab. This receptor was identified in a human donor with classical Hodgkin lymphoma.

The CDR3 region has the DNA TGTGCCAGTAGTATACAGTGGGACTATGGCTACACCTTC. It is translated as CASSIQWDYGYTF. The chain couples TRBV19 to TRBJ1-2; D is uncertain. Germline CDR1 and CDR2: LNHDA and SQIVND (reference sequence). Trimming removed 2 bases at V and 3 bases at J, with 7 bases between. The CDR3 is made up of 13 amino acids.